This T cell receptor (beta chain) was documented in a study of memory CD4+ T cells and cytomegalovirus serostatus. Study at large: Healthy Belgian adult donors included several CMV-positive and fewer than 25 CMV-negative people. Study-wide points: Repertoires predicted CMV serostatus with median bootstrapped AUC of roughly 0.95. Each of approximately 63 CMV-associated TCRbeta sequences occurred in one to five individuals.

CDR3 length equals 16 residues. Trimming shortened V by 7 bases and J by 1 base, and 17 bases separated the two germline ends. Germline V CDR1 and CDR2: MDHEN, SYDVKM. This table comes from immunoSEQ multiplex PCR, and its TCRdb copy is limited to in-frame clones, with some not included. The profile shows about 58,000 clones, approximately 86% of them singletons. To note about this clone: Its antigen is not identified.

Single viable CD3+CD4+CD8-CD45RO+ cells were sorted as the memory CD4+ T cells. The V gene is TRBV28, the J gene TRBJ2-4; D perhaps matches TRBD2 (6 bases). The TCR originated in an adult in good health and CMV-seronegative. Some clones in this sample may be carry-over from other donors' samples. Sequencing was performed on memory CD4+ T cells from blood. CDR3 protein: CASTQGGAMAKNIQYF. In DNA, the CDR3 is TGTGCCAGCACCCAAGGCGGGGCTATGGCCAAAAACATTCAGTACTTC.